The T cell receptor beta chain described here comes from a study of T cell responses to AZD1222 COVID-19 vaccine (dated by TCRdb to the early 2020s). In the study overall: AZD1222 recipients given second doses at about 4 weeks or at about 12 weeks were pooled, since spike-specific TCR depth and breadth were not found to differ between the two schedules. TCR sequencing was performed for 233 trial participants, of whom 200 to 220 were given two doses of AZD1222 and around 25 were given two doses of MenACWY control vaccine. Trial participants were enrolled by age into 18-55, 56-69 and 70-plus year subgroups, with about 150, 27 and 61 TCR-sequenced participants respectively. Broader findings and caveats from the paper: Reportedly, close to half of the unique spike-specific TCRs recognized epitopes lying outside the regions that are mutated in the B.1.351 and B.1.1.7 variants. In the small 56-69-year group, the increase in depth fell short of significance, most likely because of low power. Because no samples from the day 14 peak response were available, repertoires could be characterized only after the peak T cell response. After two AZD1222 doses, spike-specific TCR breadth and depth were significantly higher than at day 0 and than in MenACWY recipients. The vaccine-associated CD4 TCRs covered the entire spike protein, and the dominant responses fell in regions 160-218 and 743-854. Most participants were white British and females outnumbered males, and the authors suggested that clonal diversity may have been underestimated. Only 5 to 7 AZD1222 recipients were SARS-CoV-2 seropositive at baseline, limiting conclusions about previously exposed vaccinees.

The CDR3 regions of human TCRbeta chains were subjected to immunosequencing. Concerning the study's data processing: Repertoire TCRs were matched against a reference library of SARS-CoV-2-specific TCRs generated with the MIRA antigen-specificity platform. Breadth was defined as the fraction of unique TCRs that were SARS-CoV-2-associated. Depth was defined as the fraction of total T cells that were SARS-CoV-2-associated. Each spike-specific TCR was assigned to its reactive spike region and to a CD4 or CD8 class using the MIRA data. Log10-transformed breadth and depth values were compared by one-way ANOVA with Sidak's multiple comparisons tests. Sourced from immuneACCESS, this table was stored by TCRdb with only in-frame sequences that have V and J called. A share of the clones is absent; for the studies checked, an unresolved V gene accounts for under half, and the remainder has no known explanation. V and J calls and clone size are copied from that table; D and trimming were computed from the DNA. The sample table contains 130,000 or so clones; only one count was recorded for 90% of them. The ten most abundant clones make up 1.5% to 2% of the sample.

With regard to this clone: Its binding antigen is unknown. No much larger clonotype is one base removed from it; base qualities were not supplied.

The junction shows trimming of 6 bases on V and 3 bases on J, and the gene matches do not reach 3 bases of it. CDR1 and CDR2 (LNHDA, SQIVND) derive from the germline V gene (reference sequence). From the cysteine through the phenylalanine, the CDR3 covers 13 amino acids. The DNA shown is the 39-base CDR3, in frame from base 1. Explained via the paper, the time point label denotes: baseline before first vaccination. Vaccinee samples were obtained from the UK trials COV001 and COV002, which included a single-blind randomized controlled phase 2/3 trial of AZD1222 (ChAdOx1 nCoV-19) in healthy adults. Trial participant PBMC samples were collected at day 0 and day 28 after the second dose for TCRbeta chain sequencing.

The receptor was isolated from an adult in good health. This chain joins TRBV19 to TRBJ1-1, with 8 junctional bases fitting TRBD1. The source material was peripheral blood, sampled on day 0 of AZD1222 vaccination. The CDR3 has the sequence CASRDREDTEAFF. The nucleotide sequence is TGTGCCAGTAGGGACAGGGAGGACACTGAAGCTTTCTTT.